This T cell receptor (beta chain) was recovered during a study of beta chain features in type 1 diabetes. Trimming shortened V by 6 bases and J by 0 bases, and 12 bases separated the two germline ends. CDR1 and CDR2 from the germline V gene are MNHNS and SASEGT. The CDR3 is 14 amino acids. Every single donor gave one heparinised blood draw, and these averaged roughly 0.11 L. Of the isolated RNA, all was reverse transcribed, and so the sequenced material was expressed TCRB transcripts. Sequencing used immunoSEQ multiplex PCR; TCRdb keeps in-frame clones, though not all of them. This repertoire shows more than 150,000 clones, about 13% found once; its top ten account for around 0.63%. This clone was observed a few times. The target antigen is unknown. Regarding the study as a whole: For patients, the naive, central memory and Treg TCRB repertoires appeared more alike than for healthy donors. Any HLA type influence on TCRB rearrangement was left unresolved here.

The chain couples TRBV6-1 to TRBJ2-7; weak D call: TRBD1 (5 bases). The material sequenced was central memory CD4+ T cells from blood. The receptor was derived from a woman between 18 and 29 years old in good health. The CDR3 reads CASSMTDFSYEQYF. CDR3 DNA sequence: TGTGCCAGCAGCATGACAGACTTCTCCTACGAGCAGTACTTC.